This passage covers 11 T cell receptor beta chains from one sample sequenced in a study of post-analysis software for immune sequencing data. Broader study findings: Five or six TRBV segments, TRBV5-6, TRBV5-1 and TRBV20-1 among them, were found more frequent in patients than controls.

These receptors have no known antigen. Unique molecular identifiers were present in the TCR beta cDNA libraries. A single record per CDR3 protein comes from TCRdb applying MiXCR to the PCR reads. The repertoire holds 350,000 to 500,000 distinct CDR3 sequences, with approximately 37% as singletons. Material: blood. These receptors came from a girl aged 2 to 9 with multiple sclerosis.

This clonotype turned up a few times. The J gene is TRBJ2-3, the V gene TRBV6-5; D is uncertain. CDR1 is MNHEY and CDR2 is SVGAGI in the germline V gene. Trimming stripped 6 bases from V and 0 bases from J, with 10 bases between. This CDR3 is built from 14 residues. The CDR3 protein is CASRRTLSTDTQYF. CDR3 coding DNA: TGTGCCAGCAGGCGGACGCTAAGCACAGATACGCAGTATTTT.

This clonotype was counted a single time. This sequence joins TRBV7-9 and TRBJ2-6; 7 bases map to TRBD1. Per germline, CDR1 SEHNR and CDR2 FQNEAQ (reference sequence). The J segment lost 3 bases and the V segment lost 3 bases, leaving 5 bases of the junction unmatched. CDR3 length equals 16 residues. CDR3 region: CASSFEGAGGANVLTF. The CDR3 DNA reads TGTGCCAGCAGCTTCGAGGGGGCTGGTGGGGCCAACGTCCTGACTTTC. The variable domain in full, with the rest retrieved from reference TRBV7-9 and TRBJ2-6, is DTGVSQNPRHKITKRGQNVTFRCDPISEHNRLYWYRQTLGQGPEFLTYFQNEAQLEKSRLLSDRFSAERPKGSFSTLEIQRTEQGDSAMYLCASSFEGAGGANVLTFGAGSRLTVL.

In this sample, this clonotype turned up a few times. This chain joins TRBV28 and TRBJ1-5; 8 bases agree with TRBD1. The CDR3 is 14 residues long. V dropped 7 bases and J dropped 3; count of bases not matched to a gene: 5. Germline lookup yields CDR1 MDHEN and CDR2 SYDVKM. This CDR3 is CASNFQGANQPQHF. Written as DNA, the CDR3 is TGTGCCAGCAATTTCCAGGGGGCCAATCAGCCCCAGCATTTT.

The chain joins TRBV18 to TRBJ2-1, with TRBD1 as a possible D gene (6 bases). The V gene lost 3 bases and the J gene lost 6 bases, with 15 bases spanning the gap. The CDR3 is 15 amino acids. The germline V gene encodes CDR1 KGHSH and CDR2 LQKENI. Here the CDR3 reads CASSPNRDSSNEQFF. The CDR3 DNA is TGTGCCAGCTCACCGAACAGGGATTCGAGCAATGAGCAGTTCTTC.

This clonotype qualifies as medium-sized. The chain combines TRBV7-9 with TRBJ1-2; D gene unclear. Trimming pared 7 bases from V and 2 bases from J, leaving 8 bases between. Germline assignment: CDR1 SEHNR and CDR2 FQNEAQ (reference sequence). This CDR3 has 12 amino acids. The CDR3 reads CASTVTNYGYTF. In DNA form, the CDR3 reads TGTGCCAGCACCGTTACAAACTATGGCTACACCTTC.

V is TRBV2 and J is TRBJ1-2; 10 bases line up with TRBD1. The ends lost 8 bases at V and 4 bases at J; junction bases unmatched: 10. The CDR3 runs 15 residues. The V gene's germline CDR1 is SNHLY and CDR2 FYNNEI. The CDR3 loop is CASWAGDRGAYGYTF. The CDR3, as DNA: TGTGCCAGCTGGGCAGGGGACAGGGGCGCCTATGGCTACACCTTC.

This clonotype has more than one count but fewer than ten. The CDR3 protein is CSARGGEGGTYEQYF. The CDR3 DNA reads as TGCAGTGCTAGAGGCGGGGAGGGCGGCACCTACGAGCAGTACTTC. V and J are TRBV20-1 and TRBJ2-7; 7 bases fit TRBD2. The CDR3 has 15 residues. Trimming cost V 1 base and J 2 bases; bases outside gene matches: 8. Germline V gene sequence: CDR1 DFQATT, CDR2 SNEGSKA (reference sequence).

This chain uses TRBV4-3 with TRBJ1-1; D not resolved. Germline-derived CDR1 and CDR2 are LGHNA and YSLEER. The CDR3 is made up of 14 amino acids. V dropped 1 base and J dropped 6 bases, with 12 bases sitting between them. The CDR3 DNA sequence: TGCGCCAGCAGCCAAGGCGGAGGGAGCTCTGAAGCTTTCTTT. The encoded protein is CASSQGGGSSEAFF.

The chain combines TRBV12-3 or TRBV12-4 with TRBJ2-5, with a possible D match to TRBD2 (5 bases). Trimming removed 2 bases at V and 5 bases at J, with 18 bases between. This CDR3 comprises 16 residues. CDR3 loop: CASSLPNSAHWETQYF. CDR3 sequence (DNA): TGTGCCAGCAGTTTACCCAATAGCGCCCATTGGGAGACCCAGTACTTC.

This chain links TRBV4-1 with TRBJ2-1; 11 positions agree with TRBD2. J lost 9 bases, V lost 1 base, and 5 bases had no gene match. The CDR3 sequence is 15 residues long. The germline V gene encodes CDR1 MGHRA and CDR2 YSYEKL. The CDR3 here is CASSQVILAGGEQFF. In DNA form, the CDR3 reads TGCGCCAGCAGCCAAGTAATTCTAGCGGGGGGTGAGCAGTTCTTC.

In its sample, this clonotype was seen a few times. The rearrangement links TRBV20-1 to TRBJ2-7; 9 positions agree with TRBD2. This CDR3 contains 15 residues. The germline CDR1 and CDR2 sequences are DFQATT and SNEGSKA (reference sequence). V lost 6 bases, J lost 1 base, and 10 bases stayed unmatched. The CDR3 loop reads CSAPTGTSKSYEQYF. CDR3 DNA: TGCAGTGCCCCTACCGGGACTAGCAAATCCTACGAGCAGTACTTC.